This T cell receptor beta chain is from a study of T cell responses to AZD1222 COVID-19 vaccine. Study outcomes and limitations: It was only after the peak T cell response that any repertoires were sampled. A mostly white British donor set with more females was recruited, and clonal diversity was possibly underestimated.

The table lists this clone with a few counts. What it recognizes is unknown. Profiling relied on immunoSEQ multiplex PCR, and the TCRdb table lists in-frame clones only, not all of them. The sample carries roughly 69,000 clones, 75% to 85% recorded once. Analysis merged second doses at about 4 or about 12 weeks. V shed 1 base and J shed 1 base, with 11 bases lying between them. Germline V gene sequence: CDR1 SEHNR, CDR2 FQNEAQ (reference sequence). CDR3 length: 17 residues. This material consisted of peripheral blood, taken 28 days after the second AZD1222 dose. The rearrangement links TRBV7-9 to TRBJ1-6; no definite D call. This sequence was found in an adult who received the AZD1222 COVID-19 vaccine. Written as DNA, the CDR3 is TGTGCCAGCAGCTTAGAAGTGACCGGGTCCTATAATTCACCCCTCCACTTT. Translation gives CASSLEVTGSYNSPLHF.